This T cell receptor (beta chain) is drawn from a study of CD8+ T cells in alopecia areata. Study context: Donor skin was harvested from roughly 6-13-month-old C3H/HeJ mice with spontaneous alopecia and grafted onto approximately 7-11-week-old female C3H/HeJ recipients.

The authors extracted RNA and reverse transcribed it into cDNA as the sequencing template. Repertoires were generated with immunoSEQ multiplex PCR, while TCRdb's copy carries only in-frame clones and drops some. This repertoire holds 90,000 to 130,000 clones, and none appear only once. Germline V gives CDR1 FNHDT, CDR2 SITEND (reference sequence). Trimming stripped 5 bases from V and 1 base from J, with 9 bases between. This CDR3 comprises 13 residues. Whole-study findings and limits: Normal skin's resident alphabeta T cells are sequenced alongside lesional scalp T cells. Compared with normal scalp, lesional scalp had higher clonality and more expanded CD8+ clones.

This clone has only a few counts. Its antigen is currently unknown. Germline and genes: mouse. The DNA ends 4 residues before the CDR3 does, and the rest of the CDR3 is filled in from the germline J gene. The source is a C3H/HeJ mouse with alopecia areata. For the strain, the MHC haplotype given is H2-k. The sequencing sample was made of lesional skin. The chain couples TRBV19 to TRBJ1-1; D is perhaps TRBD1 (6 bases). Incomplete CDR3 DNA: TGTGCCAGCAGCCGGGACAAAAACACA. Its protein is CASSRDKNT. The entire CDR3 reads CASSRDKNTEVFF. Complete variable domain (other parts from reference TRBV19 and TRBJ1-1): GGIITQTPKFLIGQEGQKLTLKCQQNFNHDTMYWYRQDSGKGLRLIYYSITENDLQKGDLSEGYDASREKKSSFSLTVTSAQKNEMAVFLCASSRDKNTEVFFGKGTRLTVV.